One sample yielded the 7 T cell receptor beta chains listed below, sequenced in a study of vaccination effects on CD4 cells after COVID-19. TCRdb's table, derived via immunoSEQ multiplex PCR, lists solely in-frame clones and lacks some. This repertoire shows tens of thousands of clones, about 73% found once; its top ten account for about 3.8%. Their specific antigens are unknown. Upon completion of 10 to 11 days in culture, CD4+ T cells were isolated. The specimen comprised CD4+ T cells from PBMCs cultured without peptide, sampled before COVID-19 vaccination. The source is a human donor who received a COVID-19 vaccine.

The CDR3 sequence is CASSPRTGAYSGNTIYF. For the CDR3, the DNA is TGCGCCAGCAGCCCCCGGACGGGTGCCTACTCTGGAAACACCATATATTTT. This chain joins TRBV5-1 and TRBJ1-3; D uncertain. Trimming shortened V by 4 bases and J by 0 bases, and 17 bases separated the two germline ends. The CDR3 sequence is 17 residues long. The germline V gene has CDR1 SGHRS and CDR2 YFSETQ.

In this sample, this clone turned up a few times. The rearrangement uses TRBV7-9 and TRBJ2-5; 10 positions match TRBD1. J gave up 5 bases and V 5 bases, and 8 bases lay outside the gene matches. This CDR3 region has 15 residues. From germline, CDR1 is SEHNR and CDR2 FQNEAQ (reference sequence). The CDR3 coding sequence is TGTGCCAGCAGCCCAGACAGGGGGCCCTCCGAGACCCAGTACTTC. Translating it yields CASSPDRGPSETQYF.

The chain recombines TRBV10-1 with TRBJ2-1, with D hard to call. V lost 3 bases to trimming and J lost 1 base, with 7 bases between them. CDR3 length: 14 amino acids. Per germline, CDR1 WNHNN and CDR2 SYGVQD (reference sequence). CDR3 nucleotides: TGCGCCAGCAGTGATGGGATATCCTACAATGAGCAGTTCTTC. Translation gives CASSDGISYNEQFF.

This chain connects TRBV5-8 to TRBJ2-3, with D perhaps matching TRBD2 (7 bases). There are 16 residues in the CDR3. Trimming pared 1 base from V and 5 bases from J, leaving 17 bases between. Germline lookup yields CDR1 SGHTS and CDR2 YDEGEE. The chain's CDR3 is CASSLTRGAGGDTQYF. In nucleotides, the CDR3 is TGTGCCAGCAGCTTGACACGGGGGGCCGGAGGAGATACGCAGTATTTT.

This sequence joins TRBV5-6 and TRBJ1-4; the D is unclear. The germline V gene encodes CDR1 SGHDT and CDR2 YYEEEE. The CDR3 runs 14 residues. V dropped 0 bases and J dropped 4 bases, with 7 bases sitting between them. The CDR3 DNA is TGTGCCAGCAGCTTGGGGCACTTTAATGAAAAACTGTTTTTT. Its translation: CASSLGHFNEKLFF.

This clone was seen a handful of times. The V and J genes are TRBV18 and TRBJ2-7; 7 nucleotides agree with TRBD1. V dropped 0 bases and J dropped 6; count of bases not matched to a gene: 11. The V gene's germline CDR1 is KGHSH and CDR2 LQKENI. This CDR3 is 16 amino acids long. The DNA for the CDR3 is TGTGCCAGCTCACCACCTACTCTGACAGGGTTGGGCGAGCAGTACTTC. Encoded protein: CASSPPTLTGLGEQYF. Drawing the rest from reference TRBV18 and TRBJ2-7, the complete variable domain is NAGVMQNPRHLVRRRGQEARLRCSPMKGHSHVYWYRQLPEEGLKFMVYLQKENIIDESGMPKERFSAEFPKEGPSILRIQQVVRGDSAAYFCASSPPTLTGLGEQYFGPGTRLTVT.

J is TRBJ2-7 and V is TRBV3-1 (or the pseudogene TRBV3-2); TRBD1 aligns across 9 bases. The CDR3 is 16 residues long. The germline CDR1 and CDR2 sequences are LGHDT and YNNKEL (reference sequence). The trim removed 1 base at V and 5 bases at J, leaving 9 bases unmatched. The CDR3 coding sequence is TGTGCCAGCAGCCAAGTAGGGGGACAGGGATACAACGAGCAGTACTTC. Translating it yields CASSQVGGQGYNEQYF.